This is a list of T cell receptor beta chains from one sample in a study of HIV-infected children after antiretroviral therapy interruption. One entry per CDR3 protein, called by TCRdb with MiXCR from the 3' RACE reads. The table lists some 40,000 distinct CDR3 sequences, over 6.5% of them singletons. The source material was CD45RA+ CD4+ T cells from PBMCs, pooled from several time points, sampled from a donor given antiretroviral therapy, either interrupted or continuous. The receptors were sampled from a pool of human donors with HIV. CDR3s include the opening cysteine and the closing phenylalanine or tryptophan. D genes are given only for firm matches. The listing skips clone size in some rows; elsewhere it reads once, few, many or a size class.

>TRBV5-1|few|TRBJ2-7|TRBD2
TGCGCCAGCAGCGCGGGGGGGGGCAGCGAGCAGTACTTC
CASSAGGGSEQYF
>TRBV15|many|TRBJ1-6|-
TGTGCCACCAGCAGCAGGACAACTAATTCACCCCTCCACTTT
CATSSRTTNSPLHF
>TRBV5-1|many|TRBJ1-1|-
TGCGCCAGCAGCGGACGGGCCGGTGCGAACACTGAAGCTTTCTTT
CASSGRAGANTEAFF
>TRBV12-5|few|TRBJ1-1|-
TGTGCTAGTGGTTTCCAGAACACTGAAGCTTTCTTT
CASGFQNTEAFF
>TRBV19|-|TRBJ2-7|-
TGTGCCAGTAGTATTGACAGGAGCTACGAGCAGTACTTC
CASSIDRSYEQYF
>TRBV19|few|TRBJ1-1|TRBD1
TGTGCCAGTAGTAACCAGGGGGGGAACACTGAAGCTTTCTTT
CASSNQGGNTEAFF
>TRBV20-1|many|TRBJ2-7|-
TGCAGTGCTAGAGGCACGCAGGGGCCCTACGAGCAGTACTTC
CSARGTQGPYEQYF
>TRBV6-6|many|TRBJ2-3|TRBD2
TGTGCCAGCAGGCCATCTAGCGGAGTCACAGATACGCAGTATTTT
CASRPSSGVTDTQYF
>TRBV5-4|few|TRBJ2-6|-
TGTGCCAGCAGCAGTGGAGGGCTCGGTTCTGGGGCCAACGTCCTGACTTTC
CASSSGGLGSGANVLTF
>TRBV11-2|many|TRBJ2-7|-
TGTGCCAGCCGGGCTTTAAGAGGGACGGAGAACGAGCAGTACTTC
CASRALRGTENEQYF
>TRBV20-1|many|TRBJ2-1|TRBD2
TGCGGCTCGGCGATAGCGGGGTCACTAAGCTCCTACAATGAGCAGTTCTTC
CGSAIAGSLSSYNEQFF
>TRBV6-6|many|TRBJ2-2|-
TGTGCCAGCGGTGACTGGGGATCAAACACCGGGCAGCTCTACTTT
CASGDWGSNTGQLYF
>TRBV7-9|many|TRBJ2-3|-
TGTGCCAGCAGCTTAGCGGGAGGCCCCCCAGATACGCAGTATTTT
CASSLAGGPPDTQYF
>TRBV5-1|few|TRBJ2-7|TRBD2
TGCGCCAGCAGCTTGGGGACTAGCGGGGGCTACGAGCAGTACTTC
CASSLGTSGGYEQYF
>TRBV7-9|many|TRBJ2-5|-
TGTGCCAGCAGCTTCAGGCAGGGAGTGGGGACCCAGTACTTC
CASSFRQGVGTQYF
>TRBV24-1|many|TRBJ2-1|-
TGTGCCACCAGTGACACCCCTACCGACCATGAGCAGTTCTTC
CATSDTPTDHEQFF
>TRBV24-1|-|TRBJ1-2|-
TGTGCCACCAGTGCGGCAGGGACTAACTATGGCTACACCTTC
CATSAAGTNYGYTF
>TRBV4-2|many|TRBJ1-3|-
TGTGCCAGCAGCCTTAACGGACAGAACTCTGGAAACACCATATATTTT
CASSLNGQNSGNTIYF
>TRBV7-9|many|TRBJ2-4|TRBD1
TGTGCCAGCAGCTTATGGACAGGGTCGGGCAAAAACATTCAGTACTTC
CASSLWTGSGKNIQYF
>TRBV10-2|many|TRBJ2-5|-
TGCGCCAGCAGTGAAACCGGGACGATGGAGACCCAGTACTTC
CASSETGTMETQYF
>TRBV25-1|-|TRBJ1-3|TRBD1
TGTGCCAGCAGTCGAACAGGGGGCGGCTCTGGAAACACCATATATTTT
CASSRTGGGSGNTIYF
>TRBV27|many|TRBJ2-3|-
TGTGCCAGCAGCCACGGGGACCGACGCACAGATACGCAGTATTTT
CASSHGDRRTDTQYF
>TRBV20-1|many|TRBJ2-1|-
TGCAGTGCTTATAGAAGCGGCCGGCGGGAGCAGTTCTTC
CSAYRSGRREQFF
>TRBV13|medium-sized|TRBJ2-7|-
TGTGCCAGCTCTCTACAGGGTGAACAGTACTTC
CASSLQGEQYF
>TRBV28|many|TRBJ1-4|-
TGTGCCAGCAGTGGAGGAGCGGCAGCTAATGAAAAACTGTTTTTT
CASSGGAAANEKLFF
>TRBV3-2|-|TRBJ2-1|-
TGTGCCAGCAGCCACGTCTACCATACCTACAATGAGCAGTTCTTC
CASSHVYHTYNEQFF
>TRBV28|many|TRBJ1-1|-
TGTGCCAGCAGTCCTGGGTGGGGGAACATGAACACTGAAGCTTTCTTT
CASSPGWGNMNTEAFF
>TRBV9|many|TRBJ1-1|-
TGTGCCAGCAGCGCGCAGATTTACACTGAAGCTTTCTTT
CASSAQIYTEAFF
>TRBV27|many|TRBJ1-6|TRBD1
TGTGCCAGCAGTCATACGGGACAGGGTAGCTCAGGAACCTTT
CASSHTGQGSSGTF
>TRBV14|many|TRBJ2-7|-
TGTGCCAGCAGCGATACGTTTCGGACAGCCTACGAGCAGTACTTC
CASSDTFRTAYEQYF